Presented here are 24 T cell receptor beta chains from one specimen sequenced in a study of Tregs in tolerant kidney transplant recipients. Mixed chimerism was transient after nonmyeloablative marrow transplants from related graft donors. TCRdb's copy holds only in-frame clones and misses some; the assay was immunoSEQ multiplex PCR. Altogether some 47,000 clones are present, about nine tenths being singletons, with the ten largest covering roughly 16%. The sample here was CD8+ T cells from blood (PBMCs), taken 12 months after the transplant. The receptors were gathered from a human patient who received a combined kidney and bone marrow transplant. Part of the T cells may come from the graft donor.

The rearrangement uses TRBV11-2 and TRBJ2-5; TRBD2 aligns across 11 bases. The CDR3 length is 15 residues. The trim removed 1 base at V and 3 bases at J, leaving 1 base unmatched. Germline-derived CDR1 and CDR2 are SGHAT and FQNNGV. The CDR3 loop is CASSLGLAGKETQYF. In DNA form, the CDR3 reads TGTGCCAGCAGCTTAGGACTAGCGGGGAAAGAGACCCAGTACTTC.

The chain employs TRBV29-1 and TRBJ1-6; 7 positions match TRBD1. The J segment lost 14 bases and the V segment lost 6 bases, leaving 13 bases of the junction unmatched. Germline V gives CDR1 SQVTM, CDR2 ANQGSEA. The CDR3 contains 13 residues. Written as DNA, the CDR3 is TGCAGCGTGGGACAGTGGAGAACGGTAGCCCTCCACTTT. This sequence encodes CSVGQWRTVALHF.

This chain links TRBV27 with TRBJ1-5; D might be TRBD1 (5 bases). The germline V and J ends were trimmed by 2 bases and 3 bases, with 14 bases remaining between them. This CDR3 has 16 amino acids. Germline V lookup: CDR1 MNHEY, CDR2 SMNVEV (reference sequence). CDR3 DNA: TGTGCCAGCAGTTTACGCCTGGGGGGACCCAATCAGCCCCAGCATTTT. It specifies CASSLRLGGPNQPQHF.

Written as DNA, the CDR3 is TGTGCCAGCAGTGGATTACAGGGCCACAATGAGCAGTTCTTC. It codes for CASSGLQGHNEQFF. This chain links TRBV2 with TRBJ2-1; D is perhaps TRBD1 (6 bases). This CDR3 has 14 amino acids. Germline values: CDR1 SNHLY, CDR2 FYNNEI. Trimming took off 4 bases at V and 5 bases at J, with 12 bases between the two ends.

The chain links TRBV9 to TRBJ2-3; D is possibly TRBD2 (6 bases). Germline loops: CDR1 SGDLS, CDR2 YYNGEE. The CDR3 runs to 15 residues. The V and J ends lost 0 bases and 4 bases respectively, with 12 bases between them. The CDR3 DNA reads as TGTGCCAGCAGCGTAGTTGGACTAAACGCAGATACGCAGTATTTT. It encodes CASSVVGLNADTQYF.

This clone was seen only once. This rearrangement joins TRBV9 to TRBJ2-3; D gene uncertain. Germline V CDR1 and CDR2: SGDLS, YYNGEE. CDR3 size: 17 residues. Trimming pared 0 bases from V and 3 bases from J, leaving 17 bases between. CDR3 in DNA: TGTGCCAGCAGCGTAGATGTCAGGTTGGATGGTACAGATACGCAGTATTTT. Residues: CASSVDVRLDGTDTQYF. The variable domain in full, completed from reference TRBV9 and TRBJ2-3, reads DSGVTQTPKHLITATGQRVTLRCSPRSGDLSVYWYQQSLDQGLQFLIQYYNGEERAKGNILERFSAQQFPDLHSELNLSSLELGDSALYFCASSVDVRLDGTDTQYFGPGTRLTVL.

The rearrangement joins TRBV21-1 to TRBJ1-1. TRBV21-1 is a pseudogene. CDR3 size: 17 residues. This CDR3 is CASSNAGFRRGNTEAFF. The CDR3 region has the DNA TGTGCCAGCAGCAATGCAGGGTTTAGGAGGGGAAACACTGAAGCTTTCTTT.

V and J are TRBV7-3 and TRBJ2-7; TRBD1 matches 7 bases. V lost 5 bases to trimming and J lost 0 bases; unmatched junction nucleotides: 4. Germline lookup yields CDR1 SGHTA and CDR2 FQGTGA. The CDR3 is 14 residues long. DNA for the CDR3: TGTGCCAGCAGCCCCGGGGACAGCTCCTACGAGCAGTACTTC. It yields the protein CASSPGDSSYEQYF.

This sequence joins TRBV5-6 and TRBJ2-7, with D maybe TRBD1 (6 bases). Germline CDR1 reads SGHDT; CDR2 reads YYEEEE. The CDR3 extends over 15 amino acids. V gave up 5 bases and J gave up 2 bases, with 17 bases separating them. CDR3 DNA: TGTGCCAGCAGACAGGGAACAGGGTTGACCTACGAGCAGTACTTC. Its translation is CASRQGTGLTYEQYF.

The gene calls are TRBV7-6 and TRBJ2-7, with 8 bases aligning to TRBD1. CDR3 length: 17 amino acids. Trimming cost V 5 bases and J 3 bases; bases outside gene matches: 15. Germline CDR1 and CDR2: SGHVS and FNYEAQ. The DNA of the CDR3 is TGTGCCAGCAGCCTCAGGACAGGGCTAGATAGGGTCTACGAGCAGTACTTC. Translated: CASSLRTGLDRVYEQYF.

V gene TRBV5-1 combines with J gene TRBJ2-7; TRBD1 might be the D (6 bases). This CDR3 has 14 residues. Germline V gives CDR1 SGHRS, CDR2 YFSETQ. Between the trimmed V and J ends, which lost 1 base and 2 bases, there was a span of 10 bases. CDR3 amino acids: CASSLYAGAYEQYF. CDR3 nucleotides: TGCGCCAGCAGCTTGTACGCAGGGGCCTACGAGCAGTACTTC.

This clone has just a few counts. The rearrangement links TRBV2 to TRBJ1-2, with 8 positions matching TRBD1. The CDR3 loop spans 16 amino acids. Germline V CDR1 and CDR2: SNHLY, FYNNEI. V dropped 4 bases and J dropped 3; count of bases not matched to a gene: 10. CDR3 sequence reads: CASSGTGKSFDYGYTF. CDR3 DNA sequence: TGTGCCAGCAGTGGGACAGGGAAGAGTTTTGACTATGGCTACACCTTC.

The chain is built from TRBV7-8 and TRBJ2-1; 10 bases fit TRBD2. The CDR3 has 19 amino acids. V lost 0 bases and J lost 1; bases outside the gene matches: 9. CDR1 SGHVS and CDR2 FQNEAQ come from the germline V gene. CDR3 nucleotides: TGTGCCAGCAGCTTAGCCGGTAGCGGGAGGACCAAATCCTACAATGAGCAGTTCTTC. This translates into CASSLAGSGRTKSYNEQFF.

In regard to this clone: A junction boundary mismatches the germline segment, possibly from a read error. The chain has TRBV4-2 and TRBJ2-1; TRBD2 agrees at 11 bases. The germline CDR1 and CDR2 sequences are LGHNA and YNFKEQ. This CDR3 is 17 amino acids long. CDR3 residues: CTSSQDGPLAGGNEQFF. As DNA, the CDR3 is TGTACCAGCAGCCAAGATGGCCCCCTAGCGGGAGGCAATGAGCAGTTCTTC.

The gene calls are TRBV4-2 and TRBJ2-1; D gene uncertain. Per germline, CDR1 LGHNA and CDR2 YNFKEQ. V lost 0 bases and J 8 bases, leaving 8 bases between the germline ends. This CDR3 is 13 amino acids long. The CDR3 loop reads CASSQDGSYEQFF. The CDR3 nucleotides are TGTGCCAGCAGCCAAGATGGTAGCTATGAGCAGTTCTTC.

V usage is TRBV28 and J usage is TRBJ1-5; D is perhaps TRBD1 (5 bases). The germline V and J ends were trimmed by 7 bases and 1 base, with 11 bases remaining between them. The CDR3 is 14 amino acids. Looked up from germline, CDR1 is MDHEN and CDR2 is SYDVKM. The CDR3, as DNA: TGTGCCAGCACCATCGGGGGGAGCAATCAGCCCCAGCATTTT. Translation: CASTIGGSNQPQHF.

J is TRBJ2-7 and V is TRBV9; 9 bases line up with TRBD2. CDR3 length: 14 amino acids. The V and J ends lost 3 bases and 3 bases, in that order; junction bases with no gene match: 4. CDR1 SGDLS and CDR2 YYNGEE come from the germline V gene. The CDR3 bases are TGTGCCAGCAGCGCCGGGACTAGCTTCTACGAGCAGTACTTC. This encodes CASSAGTSFYEQYF. The full variable domain, its missing parts supplied by reference TRBV9 and TRBJ2-7, is DSGVTQTPKHLITATGQRVTLRCSPRSGDLSVYWYQQSLDQGLQFLIQYYNGEERAKGNILERFSAQQFPDLHSELNLSSLELGDSALYFCASSAGTSFYEQYFGPGTRLTVT.

The CDR3: CASSGLAGGKFSYNEQFF. In nucleotides, the CDR3 is TGTGCCAGCAGCGGCCTAGCGGGGGGGAAATTCTCCTACAATGAGCAGTTCTTC. The rearrangement uses TRBV7-6 and TRBJ2-1; 12 bases fit TRBD2. This CDR3 spans 18 amino acids. With 5 bases clipped from V and 0 bases from J, the junction kept 8 bases outside the gene matches. The germline gives CDR1 SGHVS, CDR2 FNYEAQ.

The chain links TRBV5-1 to TRBJ1-5; D gene unclear. CDR1 and CDR2 (germline): SGHRS, YFSETQ. The length of the CDR3 is 13 residues. V was cut by 0 bases and J by 5 bases, with 6 bases left in between. The CDR3 sequence: CASSLAEHQPQHF. The DNA of the CDR3 is TGCGCCAGCAGCTTGGCCGAGCATCAGCCCCAGCATTTT.

The rearrangement joins TRBV7-8 to TRBJ2-7, with TRBD1 matching over 10 bases. The length of the CDR3 is 19 residues. Germline V CDR1 and CDR2: SGHVS, FQNEAQ. The V and J ends lost 5 bases and 3 bases, in that order; junction bases with no gene match: 19. This chain's CDR3 is CASSLYYSGRDRGYYEQYF. CDR3 DNA sequence: TGTGCCAGCAGCCTATACTACTCCGGTAGGGACAGGGGATACTACGAGCAGTACTTC.

J is TRBJ2-7 and V is TRBV7-9, with D perhaps TRBD2 (6 bases). Trimming removed 5 bases from V and 3 bases from J, with 17 bases in between. The germline CDR1 and CDR2 sequences are SEHNR and FQNEAQ (reference sequence). The CDR3 consists of 15 residues. For the CDR3, the DNA is TGTGCCAGCAGCGCAAAGACGGGACTCATCTACGAGCAGTACTTC. As protein: CASSAKTGLIYEQYF.

The rearrangement joins TRBV4-3 to TRBJ2-1; 13 nucleotides align to TRBD2. Germline lookup yields CDR1 LGHNA and CDR2 YSLEER. CDR3 length equals 15 residues. V gave up 4 bases and J gave up 4 bases; unmatched junction bases: 1. CDR3 in amino acids: CASSRGLAGYNEQFF. The CDR3 nucleotides are TGCGCCAGCAGCCGGGGACTAGCGGGGTACAATGAGCAGTTCTTC.

The CDR3 here is CATLAGGREQYF. The CDR3 DNA reads TGTGCCACCTTAGCGGGAGGGCGGGAGCAGTACTTC. The chain carries TRBV6-1 and TRBJ2-7, with TRBD2 identical over 11 bases. The V gene's germline CDR1 is MNHNS and CDR2 SASEGT. The CDR3 length is 12 residues. Trimming removed 10 bases from V and 7 bases from J; junction bases left unmatched: 6.

The chain recombines TRBV4-2 with TRBJ1-5; D is undetermined. The CDR3 length is 15 residues. V shed 1 base and J shed 2 bases, with 9 bases lying between them. Per germline, CDR1 LGHNA and CDR2 YNFKEQ. CDR3: CASSQGEFGNQPQHF. DNA of the CDR3: TGTGCCAGCAGCCAAGGGGAGTTCGGCAATCAGCCCCAGCATTTT.